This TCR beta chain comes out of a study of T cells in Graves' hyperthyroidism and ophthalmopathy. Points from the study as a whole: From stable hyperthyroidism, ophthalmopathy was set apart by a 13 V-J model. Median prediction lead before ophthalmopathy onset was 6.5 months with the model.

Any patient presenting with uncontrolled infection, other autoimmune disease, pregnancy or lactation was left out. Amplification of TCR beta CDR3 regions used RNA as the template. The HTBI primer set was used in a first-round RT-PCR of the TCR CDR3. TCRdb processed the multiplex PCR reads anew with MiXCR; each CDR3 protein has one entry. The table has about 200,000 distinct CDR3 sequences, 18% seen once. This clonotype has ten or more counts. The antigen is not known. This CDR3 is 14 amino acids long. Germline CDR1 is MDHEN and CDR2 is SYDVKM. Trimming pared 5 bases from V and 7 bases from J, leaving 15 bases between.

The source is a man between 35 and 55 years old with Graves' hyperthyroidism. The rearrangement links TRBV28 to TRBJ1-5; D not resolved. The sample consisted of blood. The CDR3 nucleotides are TGTGCCAGCAGTACTAGAGGGTCACGGCAGCCCCAGCATTTT. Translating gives CASSTRGSRQPQHF.